The rows below give T cell receptor beta chains drawn from one sample of a study of blood T cell repertoires in COVID-19. The protocol was immunoSEQ multiplex PCR, while the TCRdb copy is restricted to in-frame clones and leaves out a portion. The sample holds about 120,000 clones, 85% to 90% seen once. Sequencing used peripheral blood. These receptor sequences come from an elderly man with acute or convalescent COVID-19. Each CDR3 is given with its conserved first and last residue. The D gene is left open where the match is weak. Clone size appears in some rows only: once, few, many, or a class for an expanded clone.

j_gene,abundance,v_gene,d_gene,CDR3nt,CDR3aa
TRBJ2-3,.,TRBV6-4,.,TGTGCCAGCAGGGGAGCGGGAGATACGCAGTATTTT,CASRGAGDTQYF
TRBJ1-1,.,TRBV7-8,.,TGTGCCAGCAGCTTAGACACCTGGAACACTGAAGCTTTCTTT,CASSLDTWNTEAFF
TRBJ1-4,.,TRBV5-4,.,TGTGCCAGCAGCTTCGATGAAAAACTGTTTTTT,CASSFDEKLFF
TRBJ2-1,.,TRBV19,.,TGTGCCAGTAGTATAGAACGACTCACCGGGGGCAATGAGCAGTTCTTC,CASSIERLTGGNEQFF
TRBJ2-7,.,TRBV9,.,TGTGCCAGCAGCGTAGGTGCGGCTAGTGCTCCAGCCAGCTCCTACGAGCAGTACTTC,CASSVGAASAPASSYEQYF
TRBJ1-2,.,TRBV29-1,TRBD1,TGCAGCGTCAGGGGGCAACTTGGCTACACCTTC,CSVRGQLGYTF
TRBJ1-3,.,TRBV10-3,.,TGTGCCATCAGTGGAGATTCAGGGTCCGGAAACACCATATATTTT,CAISGDSGSGNTIYF
TRBJ1-4,.,TRBV5-4,TRBD1,TGTGCCAGCAGCTTGAGGACAGGGGGATCACCAACTAATGAAAAACTGTTTTTT,CASSLRTGGSPTNEKLFF
TRBJ1-2,.,TRBV19,TRBD1,TGTGCCAGTAGCACCGACAGGGTCGGAGGCTACACCTTC,CASSTDRVGGYTF
TRBJ1-1,.,TRBV6-1,.,TGTGCCAGCAGTGAATTCGGGGTGGCCACTGAAGCTTTCTTT,CASSEFGVATEAFF
TRBJ1-1,.,TRBV5-1,.,TGCGCCAGCAGCTTACAAAGTGGGAACACTGAAGCTTTCTTT,CASSLQSGNTEAFF
TRBJ1-2,.,TRBV12-3/TRBV12-4,.,TGTGCCAGCAGTGGGGGCGAAAACTATGGCTACACCTTC,CASSGGENYGYTF
TRBJ2-6,.,TRBV5-8,.,TGTGCCAGCAGCTTGTCCGTGGACAGCTCTGGGGCCAACGTCCTGACTTTC,CASSLSVDSSGANVLTF
TRBJ2-3,.,TRBV27,.,TGTGCCAGCAGTTTATCAGTGACTAGGACAGATACGCAGTATTTT,CASSLSVTRTDTQYF
TRBJ2-3,.,TRBV19,TRBD1,TGTGCCAGTAAAAAGGGACAGGGGGTAACAGATACGCAGTATTTT,CASKKGQGVTDTQYF
TRBJ2-1,.,TRBV5-4,.,TGTGCCAGCAGCTTGGAACCCCAGGGAAACAATGAGCAGTTCTTC,CASSLEPQGNNEQFF
TRBJ1-2,.,TRBV19,.,TGTGCCAGTAGTTCCAACCCAGATCCCGCCTATGGCTACACCTTC,CASSSNPDPAYGYTF
TRBJ1-5,.,TRBV20-1,.,TGCAGTGCTGCAGCGGATCAGCCCCAGCATTTT,CSAAADQPQHF
TRBJ2-7,.,TRBV19,.,TGTGCCAGTAGTAGATCCGGGAACCGCGGGTCCTACGAGCAGTACTTC,CASSRSGNRGSYEQYF
TRBJ1-1,.,TRBV5-4,.,TGTGCCAGCAGCGGTGTGGTAGGGGGAAACACTGAAGCTTTCTTT,CASSGVVGGNTEAFF
TRBJ2-2,.,TRBV6-5,TRBD1,TGTGCCAGCACCCGGACAGGGGGGATCGGGGAGCTGTTTTTT,CASTRTGGIGELFF
TRBJ1-5,once,TRBV30,.,TGTGCCTGGAGTGTACGCACCGGAGCGATCTATAGCAATCAGCCCCAGCATTTT,CAWSVRTGAIYSNQPQHF
TRBJ1-5,.,TRBV6-1,TRBD1,TGTGCCAGCAGTGAGCAACAGGGGTCGGGTCAGCCCCAGCATTTT,CASSEQQGSGQPQHF
TRBJ1-6,.,TRBV7-3,.,TGTGCCAGCAGCTCCGCCTATAATTCACCCCTCCACTTT,CASSSAYNSPLHF
TRBJ2-1,.,TRBV28,TRBD2,TGTGCCAGCAGTTTGCCTAGCGGGGGGGGTGAGCAGTTCTTC,CASSLPSGGGEQFF
TRBJ1-4,.,TRBV19,.,TGTGCCAGTAGTATAGGAGGAGGACCGAATGAAAAACTGTTTTTT,CASSIGGGPNEKLFF
TRBJ2-3,.,TRBV18,.,TGTGCCAGCTCACCGTACCGGGATCCCGTCACAGATACGCAGTATTTT,CASSPYRDPVTDTQYF
TRBJ2-5,.,TRBV15,TRBD2,TGTGCCACCAGCAGAGATCGGACTAGCGGGTTTGGTGTGGAGACCCAGTACTTC,CATSRDRTSGFGVETQYF
TRBJ1-1,.,TRBV6-5,.,TGTGCCAGCAGTTACTCCAACAGCTTCATGAACACTGAAGCTTTCTTT,CASSYSNSFMNTEAFF
TRBJ1-2,.,TRBV5-4,.,TGTGCCAGCAGCTCGTCGGTGACAGACTATGGCTACACCTTC,CASSSSVTDYGYTF
TRBJ1-6,.,TRBV18,TRBD1,TGTGCCAGCTCAGGGGCGACAGGGAGGAATTCACCCCTCCACTTT,CASSGATGRNSPLHF
TRBJ2-7,.,TRBV2,TRBD1,TGTGCCAGCAGTGTGCTCCCCGGACAGGGCCACGAGCAGTACTTC,CASSVLPGQGHEQYF
TRBJ2-1,.,TRBV19,.,TGTGCCAGTAGTATTAGCTCCTACAATGAGCAGTTCTTC,CASSISSYNEQFF
TRBJ2-2,once,TRBV6-5,.,TGTGCCAGCAGTTACCGGGGAACCGGGGAGCTGTTTTTT,CASSYRGTGELFF
TRBJ2-7,.,TRBV7-2,TRBD1,TGTGCCAGCAGCTACCCACAACCGGGACAGGGAAAACAACAGCAGTACTTC,CASSYPQPGQGKQQQYF
TRBJ1-1,.,TRBV9,.,TGTGCCAGCAGCGTCGGACTGATGAACACTGAAGCTTTCTTT,CASSVGLMNTEAFF
TRBJ1-2,.,TRBV7-8,TRBD1,TGTGCCAGCAGCTTCGGGGACAGATACTATGGCTACACCTTC,CASSFGDRYYGYTF
TRBJ2-1,.,TRBV5-1,TRBD1,TGCGCCAGCAGCTACCCAGGGGGCCGGTACAATGAGCAGTTCTTC,CASSYPGGRYNEQFF
TRBJ2-4,.,TRBV4-1,TRBD2,TGCGCCAGCAGCCCGGATGGGACTAGGGTAGCCAAAAACATTCAGTACTTC,CASSPDGTRVAKNIQYF
TRBJ2-4,once,TRBV5-6,TRBD1,TGTGCCAGCAGCTTTGGGGACAGGGCCGTCAACATTCAGTACTTC,CASSFGDRAVNIQYF
TRBJ2-4,.,TRBV30,.,TGTGCCTGGAGTGGCGGGGCTGGTCGTATTCAGTACTTC,CAWSGGAGRIQYF
TRBJ2-1,.,TRBV3-1/TRBV3-2,.,TGTGCCAGCAGCCAAGCTGGGTCCGCTTCTAGCCGCAATGAGCAGTTCTTC,CASSQAGSASSRNEQFF
TRBJ2-3,.,TRBV7-6,TRBD2,TGTGCCAGCAGCTTAGATGGGGCGGGGGGGCCGAAAGATACGCAGTATTTT,CASSLDGAGGPKDTQYF